One and the same sample provided the 10 T cell receptor beta chains below, sequenced in a study of cytomegalovirus exposure and HLA in healthy donors. Both 60 Vbeta primers and 13 Jbeta primers went into the PCR. Sequenced by immunoSEQ multiplex PCR; TCRdb stores in-frame clones only, minus some. The sample includes 180,000 or so clones, around two thirds seen only once; the top ten take 2.5% to 3%. The specimen was PBMCs. The source of these receptors is a man aged 40-49 years in good health and CMV-seronegative.

In the case of this clone: The CDR3 does not end in the conserved phenylalanine or tryptophan, so this is likely a read error. The chain carries TRBV11-3 and TRBJ2-7; TRBD1 is a possible D gene (6 bases). CDR3 length equals 14 residues. V dropped 3 bases and J dropped 6 bases, with 15 bases sitting between them. Per germline, CDR1 SGHNT and CDR2 YENEEA. CDR3 region: CASSFRDKDGEQYL. CDR3 DNA: TGTGCCAGCAGCTTTAGGGACAAGGATGGCGAGCAGTACCTC.

This clone was detected only a few times. The CDR3 sequence is CASSVAQGGQGSQTQYF. The CDR3 nucleotides read TGTGCCAGCAGCGTAGCCCAGGGGGGACAGGGGTCGCAGACCCAGTACTTC. This rearrangement joins TRBV9 to TRBJ2-5; 10 bases are a match to TRBD1. Germline-derived CDR1 and CDR2 are SGDLS and YYNGEE. The junction had 11 bases not matched to a gene; V was cut back by 0 bases and J by 6 bases. This CDR3 contains 17 residues.

This sequence joins TRBV15 and TRBJ2-5; the match to TRBD2 covers 12 bases. There are 16 residues in the CDR3. The V and J ends lost 5 bases and 5 bases, in that order; junction bases with no gene match: 9. The germline CDR1 and CDR2 sequences are LNHNV and YYDKDF (reference sequence). The CDR3 region is CATSVPSGGAGETQYF. The DNA of the CDR3 is TGTGCCACCAGCGTCCCTAGCGGGGGGGCCGGGGAGACCCAGTACTTC.

The J gene is TRBJ2-7, the V gene TRBV19; 9 nucleotides agree with TRBD1. CDR3 length: 14 amino acids. Germline CDR1 LNHDA, CDR2 SQIVND (reference sequence). The junction had 6 bases not matched to a gene; V was cut back by 6 bases and J by 3 bases. The CDR3 nucleotides read TGTGCCAGTAGCCGGGGGACAGGGAACTACGAGCAGTACTTC. It encodes CASSRGTGNYEQYF.

The chain couples TRBV6-6 to TRBJ2-4; 8 positions agree with TRBD1. Trimming cost V 4 bases and J 8 bases; bases outside gene matches: 7. Germline CDR1 MNHNY, CDR2 SVGAGI (reference sequence). The CDR3 sequence is 14 residues long. CDR3 sequence (DNA): TGTGCCAGCAGTTCCCCAGGGGGCATTGACATTCAGTACTTC. This sequence encodes CASSSPGGIDIQYF.

The genes are TRBV25-1 and TRBJ2-1; 12 bases agree with TRBD2. CDR1 and CDR2 from the germline V gene are MGHDK and SYGVNS. CDR3 length equals 16 residues. Germline trimming cut 1 base from V and 6 bases from J; bases unmatched to any gene: 4. The CDR3 here is CASSESGLAGRNEQFF. CDR3 coding DNA: TGTGCCAGCAGTGAATCGGGACTAGCGGGCCGCAATGAGCAGTTCTTC.

CDR3 loop: CASSLGGDGYGYTF. CDR3 nucleotides: TGTGCCAGCAGCTTAGGCGGGGACGGCTATGGCTACACCTTC. This chain links TRBV7-9 with TRBJ1-2; TRBD1 is a possible D gene (5 bases). The length of the CDR3 is 14 residues. Between the trimmed V and J ends, which lost 1 base and 4 bases, there was a span of 10 bases. From germline, CDR1 is SEHNR and CDR2 FQNEAQ (reference sequence).

The gene calls are TRBV2 and TRBJ1-2, with D possibly TRBD1 on 6 matching bases. The CDR3 is 15 residues long. Germline V gives CDR1 SNHLY, CDR2 FYNNEI. V lost 6 bases and J 6 bases, leaving 20 bases between the germline ends. The CDR3 spells CASSRAGTLADGYTF. The CDR3 DNA follows: TGTGCCAGCAGCCGAGCCGGGACACTCGCGGATGGCTACACCTTC.

The rearrangement uses TRBV30 and TRBJ2-4; 10 positions match TRBD2. V trimming: 3 bases; J trimming: 7 bases; junction bases outside the gene matches: 6. CDR1 is GTSNPN and CDR2 is SVGIG in the germline V gene (reference sequence). The CDR3 spans 14 residues. CDR3 sequence (DNA): TGTGCCTGGAGACGAAGGACTAGCGGCAACATTCAGTACTTC. Its protein product is CAWRRRTSGNIQYF.

V gene TRBV5-6 combines with J gene TRBJ2-5; 13 bases match TRBD2. J lost 2 bases, V lost 0 bases, and 10 bases had no gene match. The germline V gene has CDR1 SGHDT and CDR2 YYEEEE. CDR3 length: 19 residues. Here the CDR3 reads CASSLVSGTSGVLQETQYF. CDR3 DNA sequence: TGTGCCAGCAGCTTGGTTTCCGGGACTAGCGGGGTACTGCAAGAGACCCAGTACTTC.